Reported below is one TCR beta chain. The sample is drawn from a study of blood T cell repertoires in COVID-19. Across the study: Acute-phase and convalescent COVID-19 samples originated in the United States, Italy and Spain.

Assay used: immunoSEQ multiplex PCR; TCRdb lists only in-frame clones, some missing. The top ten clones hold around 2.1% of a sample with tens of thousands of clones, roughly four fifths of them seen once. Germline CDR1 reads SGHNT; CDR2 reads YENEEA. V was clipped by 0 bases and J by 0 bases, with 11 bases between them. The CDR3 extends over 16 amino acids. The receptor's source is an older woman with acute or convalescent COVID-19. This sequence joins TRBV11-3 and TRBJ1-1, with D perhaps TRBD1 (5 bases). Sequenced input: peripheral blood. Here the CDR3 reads CASSLDQGIMNTEAFF. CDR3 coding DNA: TGTGCCAGCAGCTTAGACCAGGGAATCATGAACACTGAAGCTTTCTTT.